Presented here are 27 T cell receptor beta chains from one specimen sequenced in a study of blood T cell repertoires in COVID-19. Method: immunoSEQ multiplex PCR; TCRdb's copy keeps in-frame clones and lacks some. This table has fewer than 250,000 clones, roughly 81% appearing once. The specimen was peripheral blood. These TCRs come from a man aged 45-60 years with acute or convalescent COVID-19.

This clone was detected a few times. The genes are TRBV11-3 and TRBJ1-4; D call uncertain. Trimming took 4 bases from V and 7 from J, leaving 16 bases between them. The germline gives CDR1 SGHNT, CDR2 YENEEA. The CDR3 covers 15 residues. The CDR3 DNA sequence: TGTGCCAGCAGCTCCGACTTAGATTCCGGTGAAAAACTGTTTTTT. Amino acids: CASSSDLDSGEKLFF.

The chain has TRBV5-1 and TRBJ2-7; tentatively, D is TRBD1 (6 bases). The CDR3 extends over 14 amino acids. Per the germline V gene, CDR1 is SGHRS and CDR2 is YFSETQ. With 0 bases removed from V and 6 bases from J, the gap between germline ends came to 13 bases. CDR3 loop: CASSLATGLGEQYF. The DNA for the CDR3 is TGCGCCAGCAGCTTGGCCACAGGGCTAGGCGAGCAGTACTTC. Drawing the rest from reference TRBV5-1 and TRBJ2-7, the complete variable domain is KAGVTQTPRYLIKTRGQQVTLSCSPISGHRSVSWYQQTPGQGLQFLFEYFSETQRNKGNFPGRFSGRQFSNSRSEMNVSTLELGDSALYLCASSLATGLGEQYFGPGTRLTVT.

This clone was counted a few times. V usage is TRBV29-1 and J usage is TRBJ2-2; TRBD2 aligns across 14 bases. V trimming: 4 bases; J trimming: 6 bases; junction bases outside the gene matches: 4. CDR1 SQVTM and CDR2 ANQGSEA come from the germline V gene. CDR3 length: 15 amino acids. The CDR3 nucleotides read TGCAGCGTTGGGGGACTAGCGGGGGTCCCCGGGGAGCTGTTTTTT. Translation: CSVGGLAGVPGELFF.

The chain is built from TRBV5-1 and TRBJ2-4; 10 bases fit TRBD2. The CDR3 totals 18 residues. J was trimmed by 0 bases and V by 4 bases; bases with no gene match: 10. Germline lookup yields CDR1 SGHRS and CDR2 YFSETQ. The CDR3 DNA reads TGCGCCAGCAGCACGGGACTAGCGAACCGGATAGCCAAAAACATTCAGTACTTC. Translating gives CASSTGLANRIAKNIQYF.

The chain joins TRBV18 to TRBJ2-1; D remains ambiguous. There are 14 residues in the CDR3. Germline V CDR1 and CDR2: KGHSH, LQKENI. Deletions cut 5 bases from V and 0 bases from J, with 8 bases between. The CDR3 DNA reads TGTGCCAGCTCATTCGACAACTCCTACAATGAGCAGTTCTTC. Translation: CASSFDNSYNEQFF.

This chain connects TRBV3-1 (or the pseudogene TRBV3-2) to TRBJ1-6; D ambiguous. Germline V CDR1 and CDR2: LGHDT, YNNKEL (reference sequence). The CDR3 sequence is 14 residues long. V dropped 6 bases and J dropped 7 bases, with 13 bases sitting between them. The CDR3 loop reads CASSAWYGNSPLHF. The CDR3 DNA reads as TGTGCCAGCAGTGCATGGTACGGGAATTCACCCCTCCACTTT.

The chain has TRBV28 and TRBJ2-2, with 14 bases lining up with TRBD2. This CDR3 has 16 residues. Germline assignment: CDR1 MDHEN and CDR2 SYDVKM. The J segment lost 5 bases and the V segment lost 6 bases, leaving 5 bases of the junction unmatched. CDR3 sequence reads: CASRFRLAGGTGELFF. CDR3 coding DNA: TGTGCCAGCAGATTCAGACTAGCGGGAGGGACCGGGGAGCTGTTTTTT.

J is TRBJ1-5 and V is TRBV2; a possible D gene is TRBD1 (5 bases). The CDR3 is 14 amino acids. V gave up 5 bases and J gave up 4 bases, with 12 bases separating them. Per germline, CDR1 SNHLY and CDR2 FYNNEI. This CDR3 reads CASSPQGTNQPQHF. As DNA, the CDR3 is TGTGCCAGCAGTCCTCAGGGTACAAATCAGCCCCAGCATTTT.

The chain is built from TRBV7-6 and TRBJ2-5; 10 nucleotides match TRBD2. CDR1 is SGHVS and CDR2 is FNYEAQ in the germline V gene. This CDR3 is built from 20 residues. J was trimmed by 4 bases and V by 1 base; bases with no gene match: 18. The CDR3 spells CASSLELPSGGPLYRETQYF. The DNA for the CDR3 is TGTGCCAGCAGCTTAGAATTGCCTAGCGGGGGCCCCCTATATCGAGAGACCCAGTACTTC.

This clone appeared once. V is TRBV12-3 or TRBV12-4 and J is TRBJ2-7; possibly TRBD1 for D (5 bases). Deletions cut 3 bases from V and 2 bases from J, with 8 bases between. The CDR3 totals 13 residues. CDR3 in amino acids: CASSLGRAYEQYF. The CDR3 coding sequence is TGTGCCAGCAGTTTGGGCAGGGCCTACGAGCAGTACTTC.

The genes are TRBV25-1 and TRBJ2-1; maybe TRBD2 (6 bases). The germline V gene encodes CDR1 MGHDK and CDR2 SYGVNS. The CDR3 loop spans 16 amino acids. The V and J ends lost 0 bases and 7 bases respectively, with 16 bases between them. This CDR3 is CASSEYGRRAVNEQFF. Here the CDR3 DNA reads TGTGCCAGCAGTGAATATGGAAGGAGGGCAGTGAATGAGCAGTTCTTC.

The chain has TRBV10-3 and TRBJ1-2; no definite D call. Per germline, CDR1 ENHRY and CDR2 SYGVKD. V was cut by 8 bases and J by 5 bases, with 3 bases left in between. The length of the CDR3 is 9 residues. CDR3 nucleotides: TGTGCCATCCTTTATGGCTACACCTTC. Protein product: CAILYGYTF.

On this clone itself: In the same sample, other DNA sequences code for this CDR3. The chain is built from TRBV5-4 and TRBJ1-1; no clear D. Germline CDR1 is SGHNT and CDR2 is YYREEE (reference sequence). Between the trimmed V and J ends, which lost 0 bases and 1 base, there was a span of 7 bases. This CDR3 has 14 amino acids. CDR3 residues: CASSLAPGNTEAFF. CDR3 nucleotide sequence: TGTGCCAGCAGCTTGGCCCCAGGGAACACTGAAGCTTTCTTT.

The chain carries TRBV12-5 and TRBJ1-5, with D hard to call. CDR1 is LGHNT and CDR2 is FRNRAP in the germline V gene. This CDR3 contains 15 residues. V was clipped by 6 bases and J by 0 bases, with 12 bases between them. The CDR3 sequence: CASGIGRYSNQPQHF. Here the CDR3 DNA reads TGTGCTAGTGGAATAGGGAGATATAGCAATCAGCCCCAGCATTTT.

The chain joins TRBV10-3 to TRBJ1-1; 8 nucleotides agree with TRBD1. Germline values: CDR1 ENHRY, CDR2 SYGVKD. The ends lost 2 bases at V and 4 bases at J; junction bases unmatched: 12. This CDR3 contains 17 residues. CDR3 nucleotide sequence: TGTGCCATCAGTGAGCGAGAACTCGGACAGGGAGCCACTGAAGCTTTCTTT. Translated: CAISERELGQGATEAFF.

The chain carries TRBV29-1 and TRBJ2-7; TRBD1 might be the D (6 bases). There are 13 residues in the CDR3. Germline-derived CDR1 and CDR2 are SQVTM and ANQGSEA. The ends were cut back, 4 bases at V and 1 base at J, with 11 bases in the middle. The CDR3 DNA follows: TGCAGCGTTGGGCCCGACAGGTCCTACGAGCAGTACTTC. Translation gives CSVGPDRSYEQYF.

The chain joins TRBV28 to TRBJ2-5; 9 bases are shared with TRBD1. The CDR3 has 13 residues. V shed 6 bases, J shed 3 bases, and the junction held 2 bases outside the gene matches. The V gene's germline CDR1 is MDHEN and CDR2 SYDVKM. As DNA, the CDR3 is TGTGCCAGCAGGGGACAGGGAAAAGAGACCCAGTACTTC. As protein: CASRGQGKETQYF.

The chain is built from TRBV5-1 and TRBJ1-1; 7 bases align to TRBD1. The CDR3 loop spans 15 amino acids. V gave up 0 bases and J gave up 6 bases; unmatched junction bases: 8. In germline, CDR1 is SGHRS, CDR2 YFSETQ. In DNA form, the CDR3 reads TGCGCCAGCAGCTTGGGGGCGACAGGGCTCTCTGAAGCTTTCTTT. It encodes CASSLGATGLSEAFF.

This sequence joins TRBV12-3 or TRBV12-4 and TRBJ1-1; no firm D call. The CDR3 has 12 amino acids. Between the trimmed V and J ends, which lost 5 bases and 2 bases, there was a span of 6 bases. For the CDR3, the DNA is TGTGCCAGCAGTCAGGCCAACACTGAAGCTTTCTTT. This sequence encodes CASSQANTEAFF.

This clone was observed once. V usage is TRBV18 and J usage is TRBJ2-7; 10 bases agree with TRBD1. The CDR3 has 14 amino acids. J gave up 7 bases and V 5 bases, and 8 bases lay outside the gene matches. Germline V CDR1 and CDR2: KGHSH, LQKENI. CDR3 DNA sequence: TGTGCCAGCTCATCCGACAGGGGGCTTTGGGAGCAGTACTTC. Translated: CASSSDRGLWEQYF.

The gene calls are TRBV4-1 and TRBJ2-7; maybe TRBD2 (5 bases). The CDR3 covers 16 residues. CDR1 MGHRA and CDR2 YSYEKL come from the germline V gene. V dropped 0 bases and J dropped 0 bases, with 12 bases sitting between them. CDR3 protein: CASSQDFGESSYEQYF. CDR3 nucleotide sequence: TGCGCCAGCAGCCAAGATTTCGGGGAGAGCTCCTACGAGCAGTACTTC.

The chain joins TRBV12-3 or TRBV12-4 to TRBJ2-2; D gene uncertain. The CDR3 consists of 12 residues. V lost 5 bases and J lost 6, with 7 bases in between. The CDR3 DNA follows: TGTGCCAGCAGTCCCATTCCCGGGGAGCTGTTTTTT. This encodes CASSPIPGELFF.

The rearrangement links TRBV7-8 to TRBJ1-5, with a weak D call TRBD1 (5 bases). The V gene lost 3 bases and the J gene lost 3 bases, with 9 bases spanning the gap. The CDR3 runs to 14 residues. Germline CDR1 reads SGHVS; CDR2 reads FQNEAQ. The CDR3 DNA reads as TGTGCCAGCAGCTTTGACAGAAACAATCAGCCCCAGCATTTT. Translation: CASSFDRNNQPQHF.

V and J are TRBV3-1 (or the pseudogene TRBV3-2) and TRBJ1-6, with D possibly matching TRBD1 (5 bases). Germline assignment: CDR1 LGHDT and CDR2 YNNKEL (reference sequence). The germline V and J ends were trimmed by 0 bases and 8 bases, with 14 bases remaining between them. This CDR3 region has 16 residues. Here the CDR3 DNA reads TGTGCCAGCAGCCAAGAAGCGGGGGGAGTATATTCACCCCTCCACTTT. Encoded protein: CASSQEAGGVYSPLHF.

The chain couples TRBV19 to TRBJ2-1; D is ambiguous. This CDR3 comprises 15 residues. V was shortened by 2 bases and J by 2 bases, with 10 bases between the two germline ends. Germline values: CDR1 LNHDA, CDR2 SQIVND (reference sequence). CDR3 DNA: TGTGCCAGTAGTATAACCCAGTACACCTACAATGAGCAGTTCTTC. Its protein is CASSITQYTYNEQFF.

The V and J genes are TRBV5-1 and TRBJ2-1; D possibly corresponds to TRBD1 (5 bases). V was trimmed by 5 bases and J by 5 bases, leaving 20 bases between them. The CDR3 contains 16 residues. The V gene's germline CDR1 is SGHRS and CDR2 YFSETQ. The CDR3: CASSPAGLGLNNEQFF. CDR3 bases: TGCGCCAGCAGTCCCGCAGGGTTAGGGTTAAACAATGAGCAGTTCTTC.

The chain has TRBV6-5 and TRBJ1-2; D might be TRBD1 (6 bases). Germline V lookup: CDR1 MNHEY, CDR2 SVGAGI. V was shortened by 8 bases and J by 1 base, with 8 bases between the two germline ends. This CDR3 has 12 amino acids. As DNA, the CDR3 is TGTGCCAGCTGGGGGCGTAACTATGGCTACACCTTC. As protein: CASWGRNYGYTF.